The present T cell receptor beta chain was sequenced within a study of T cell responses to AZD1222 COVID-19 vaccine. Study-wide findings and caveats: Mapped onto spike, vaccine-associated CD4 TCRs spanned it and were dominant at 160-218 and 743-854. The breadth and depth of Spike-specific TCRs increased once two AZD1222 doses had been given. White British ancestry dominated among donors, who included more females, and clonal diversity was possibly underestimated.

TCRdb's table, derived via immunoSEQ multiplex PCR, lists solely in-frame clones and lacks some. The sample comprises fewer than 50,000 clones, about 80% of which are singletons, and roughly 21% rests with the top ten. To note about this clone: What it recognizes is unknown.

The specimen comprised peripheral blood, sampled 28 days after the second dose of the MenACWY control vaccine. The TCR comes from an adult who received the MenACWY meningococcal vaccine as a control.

CDR3 coding DNA: TGTGCCAGCAGCCAAGATCTCGCCGCATTCCAAGAGACCCAGTACTTC. The encoded protein is CASSQDLAAFQETQYF. The chain has TRBV4-2 and TRBJ2-5; D is uncertain. Trimming removed 0 bases at V and 1 base at J, with 12 bases between. The CDR3 is made up of 16 amino acids. The germline V gene has CDR1 LGHNA and CDR2 YNFKEQ.